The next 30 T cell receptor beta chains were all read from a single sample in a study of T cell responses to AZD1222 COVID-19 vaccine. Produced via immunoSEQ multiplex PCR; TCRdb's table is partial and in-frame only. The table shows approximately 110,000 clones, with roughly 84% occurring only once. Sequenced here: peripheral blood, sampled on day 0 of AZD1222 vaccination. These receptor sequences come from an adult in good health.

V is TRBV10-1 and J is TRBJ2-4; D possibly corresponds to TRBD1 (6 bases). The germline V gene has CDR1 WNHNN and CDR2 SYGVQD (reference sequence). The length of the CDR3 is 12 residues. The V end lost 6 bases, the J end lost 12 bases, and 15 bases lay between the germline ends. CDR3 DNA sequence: TGCGCCAGCAGCCCGAACAGGGAACGTCAGTACTTC. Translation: CASSPNRERQYF.

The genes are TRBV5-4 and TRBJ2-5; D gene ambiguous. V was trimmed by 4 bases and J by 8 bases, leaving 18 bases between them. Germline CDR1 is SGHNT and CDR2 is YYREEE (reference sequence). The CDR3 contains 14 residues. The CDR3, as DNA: TGTGCCAGCAGCGTTCCCGAGACGGCCGGAACCCAGTACTTC. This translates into CASSVPETAGTQYF.

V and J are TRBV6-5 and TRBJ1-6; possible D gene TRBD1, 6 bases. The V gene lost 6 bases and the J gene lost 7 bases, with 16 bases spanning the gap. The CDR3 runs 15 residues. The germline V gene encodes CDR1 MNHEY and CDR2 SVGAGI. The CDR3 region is CASSLQGRLNSPLHF. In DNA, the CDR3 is TGTGCCAGCAGCCTACAGGGCCGCTTGAATTCACCCCTCCACTTT.

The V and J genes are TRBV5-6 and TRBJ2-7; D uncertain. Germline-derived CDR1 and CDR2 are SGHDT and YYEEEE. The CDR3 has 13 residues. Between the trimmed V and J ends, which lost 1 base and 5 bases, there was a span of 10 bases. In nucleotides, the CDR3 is TGTGCCAGCAGCTTGAAGGCCGGAGACGAGCAGTACTTC. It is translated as CASSLKAGDEQYF. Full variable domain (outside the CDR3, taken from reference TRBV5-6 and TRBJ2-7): DAGVTQSPTHLIKTRGQQVTLRCSPKSGHDTVSWYQQALGQGPQFIFQYYEEEERQRGNFPDRFSGHQFPNYSSELNVNALLLGDSALYLCASSLKAGDEQYFGPGTRLTVT.

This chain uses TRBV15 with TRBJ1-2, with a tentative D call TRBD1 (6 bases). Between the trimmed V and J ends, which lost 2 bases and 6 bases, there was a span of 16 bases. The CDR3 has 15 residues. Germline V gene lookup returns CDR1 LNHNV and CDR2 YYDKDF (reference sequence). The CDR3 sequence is CATSRTKQGFDGYTF. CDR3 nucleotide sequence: TGTGCCACCAGCAGAACCAAACAGGGATTCGATGGCTACACCTTC.

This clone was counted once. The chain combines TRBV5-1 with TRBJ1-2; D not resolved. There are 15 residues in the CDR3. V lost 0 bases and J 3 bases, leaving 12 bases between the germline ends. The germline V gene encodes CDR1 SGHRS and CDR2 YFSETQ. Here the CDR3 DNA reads TGCGCCAGCAGCTTGGGGAGAACAGAATACTATGGCTACACCTTC. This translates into CASSLGRTEYYGYTF. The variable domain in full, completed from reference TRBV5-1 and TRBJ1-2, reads KAGVTQTPRYLIKTRGQQVTLSCSPISGHRSVSWYQQTPGQGLQFLFEYFSETQRNKGNFPGRFSGRQFSNSRSEMNVSTLELGDSALYLCASSLGRTEYYGYTFGSGTRLTVV.

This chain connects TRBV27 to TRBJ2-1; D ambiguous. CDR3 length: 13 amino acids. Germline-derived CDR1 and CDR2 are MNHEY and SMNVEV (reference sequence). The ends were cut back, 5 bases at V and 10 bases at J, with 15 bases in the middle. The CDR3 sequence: CASSPTQLGEQFF. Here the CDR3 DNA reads TGTGCCAGCAGTCCTACACAACTGGGAGAGCAGTTCTTC.

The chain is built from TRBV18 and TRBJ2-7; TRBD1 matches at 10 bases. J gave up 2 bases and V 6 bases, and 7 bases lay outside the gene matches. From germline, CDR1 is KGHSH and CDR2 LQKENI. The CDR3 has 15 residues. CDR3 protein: CASSPGTGATYEQYF. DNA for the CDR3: TGTGCCAGCTCCCCCGGGACAGGGGCCACCTACGAGCAGTACTTC.

CDR3 region: CASSLEPPSGEAFF. In nucleotides, the CDR3 is TGTGCCAGCAGCTTAGAACCCCCCTCGGGTGAAGCTTTCTTT. The chain combines TRBV7-9 with TRBJ1-1; D ambiguous. This CDR3 spans 14 amino acids. From germline, CDR1 is SEHNR and CDR2 FQNEAQ (reference sequence). Trimming removed 1 base at V and 7 bases at J, with 13 bases between.

The CDR3 sequence: CASSSEGDTEAFF. CDR3 DNA: TGTGCCAGCAGCTCGGAGGGGGACACTGAAGCTTTCTTT. The chain couples TRBV11-3 to TRBJ1-1; tentative D call: TRBD1 (6 bases). Trimming stripped 4 bases from V and 3 bases from J, with 9 bases between. CDR1 is SGHNT and CDR2 is YENEEA in the germline V gene. The CDR3 length is 13 residues. The full variable domain, completed using reference TRBV11-3 and TRBJ1-1, is EAGVVQSPRYKIIEKKQPVAFWCNPISGHNTLYWYLQNLGQGPELLIRYENEEAVDDSQLPKDRFSAERLKGVDSTLKIQPAELGDSAVYLCASSSEGDTEAFFGQGTRLTVV.

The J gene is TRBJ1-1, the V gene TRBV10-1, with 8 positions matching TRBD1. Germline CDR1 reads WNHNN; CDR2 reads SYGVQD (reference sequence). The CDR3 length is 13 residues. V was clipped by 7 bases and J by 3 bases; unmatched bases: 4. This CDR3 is CASTDREDTEAFF. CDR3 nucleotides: TGCGCCAGCACGGACAGGGAAGACACTGAAGCTTTCTTT.

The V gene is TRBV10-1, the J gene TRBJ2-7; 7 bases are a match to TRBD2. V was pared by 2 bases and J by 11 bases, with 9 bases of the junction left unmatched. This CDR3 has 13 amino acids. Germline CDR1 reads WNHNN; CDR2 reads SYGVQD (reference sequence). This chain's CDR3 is CASSEGGGTTKYF. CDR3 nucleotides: TGCGCCAGCAGTGAGGGCGGGGGTACGACGAAGTACTTC.

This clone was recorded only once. The CDR3 is CASSLGENYGYTF. The CDR3 bases are TGTGCCAGCAGTCTCGGTGAAAACTATGGCTACACCTTC. The chain recombines TRBV6-6 with TRBJ1-2; D is undetermined. Looked up from germline, CDR1 is MNHNY and CDR2 is SVGAGI (reference sequence). V lost 5 bases, J lost 2 bases, and 9 bases lay in between. The CDR3 extends over 13 amino acids.

The CDR3: CATSDRGTEAFF. CDR3 bases: TGTGCCACCAGCGACAGGGGCACTGAAGCTTTCTTT. The rearrangement uses TRBV24-1 and TRBJ1-1, with 8 bases fitting TRBD1. The CDR3 is 12 amino acids. Germline CDR1 reads KGHDR; CDR2 reads SFDVKD. After removal of 7 bases from V and 4 bases from J, the junction contained 1 base not matched to a gene.

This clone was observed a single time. The chain's CDR3 is CASSYSTGTGGQETQYF. CDR3 coding DNA: TGTGCCAGCAGTTACTCGACCGGGACAGGGGGCCAAGAGACCCAGTACTTC. The V and J genes are TRBV6-2 or TRBV6-3 and TRBJ2-5, with 11 bases identical to TRBD1. This CDR3 spans 17 amino acids. CDR1 and CDR2 from the germline V gene are MNHEY and SVGEGT. The J segment lost 1 base and the V segment lost 0 bases, leaving 4 bases of the junction unmatched.

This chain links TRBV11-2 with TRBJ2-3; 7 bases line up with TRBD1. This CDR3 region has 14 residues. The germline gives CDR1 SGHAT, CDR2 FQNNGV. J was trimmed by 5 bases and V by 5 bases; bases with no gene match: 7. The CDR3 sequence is CASSEGQIQDTQYF. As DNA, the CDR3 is TGTGCCAGCAGCGAGGGACAGATCCAAGATACGCAGTATTTT.

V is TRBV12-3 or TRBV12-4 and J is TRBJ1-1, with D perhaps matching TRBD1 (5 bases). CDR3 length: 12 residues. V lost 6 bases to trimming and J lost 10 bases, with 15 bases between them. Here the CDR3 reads CASSPGPILAFF. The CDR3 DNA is TGTGCCAGCAGCCCGGGACCCATCCTAGCTTTCTTT.

Written as DNA, the CDR3 is TGCGCCAGCAGCCAACGGACAGGGGCGAACACTGAAGCTTTCTTT. Amino acids: CASSQRTGANTEAFF. This sequence joins TRBV4-1 and TRBJ1-1; 9 bases map to TRBD1. The germline V gene has CDR1 MGHRA and CDR2 YSYEKL. The CDR3 is made up of 15 amino acids. The V and J ends lost 2 bases and 1 base, in that order; junction bases with no gene match: 2.

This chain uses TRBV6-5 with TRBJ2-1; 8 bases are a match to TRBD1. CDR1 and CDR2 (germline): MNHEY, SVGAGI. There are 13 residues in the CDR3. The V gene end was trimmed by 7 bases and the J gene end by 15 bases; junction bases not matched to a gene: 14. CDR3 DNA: TGTGCCAGCAATAATTTCTGGACAGGGTGGACGTTCTTC. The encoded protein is CASNNFWTGWTFF.

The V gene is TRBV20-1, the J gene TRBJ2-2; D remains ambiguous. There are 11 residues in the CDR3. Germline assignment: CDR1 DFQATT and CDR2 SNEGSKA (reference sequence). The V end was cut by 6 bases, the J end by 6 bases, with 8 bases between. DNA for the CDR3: TGCAGTGCGCCGTCCGCCGGGGAGCTGTTTTTT. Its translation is CSAPSAGELFF.

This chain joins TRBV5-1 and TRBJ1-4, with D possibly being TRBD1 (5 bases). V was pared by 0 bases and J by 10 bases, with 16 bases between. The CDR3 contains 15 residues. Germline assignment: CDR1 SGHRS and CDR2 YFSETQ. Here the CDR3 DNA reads TGCGCCAGCAGCTTGGCGCAGGGAGCCGGGTCAAAACTGTTTTTT. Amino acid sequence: CASSLAQGAGSKLFF.

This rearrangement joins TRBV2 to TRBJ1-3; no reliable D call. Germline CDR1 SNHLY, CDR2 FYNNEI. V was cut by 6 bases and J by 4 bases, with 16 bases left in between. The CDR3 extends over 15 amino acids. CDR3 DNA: TGTGCCAGCAGGACCTGGCGGGAAACAGGAAACACCATATATTTT. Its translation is CASRTWRETGNTIYF.

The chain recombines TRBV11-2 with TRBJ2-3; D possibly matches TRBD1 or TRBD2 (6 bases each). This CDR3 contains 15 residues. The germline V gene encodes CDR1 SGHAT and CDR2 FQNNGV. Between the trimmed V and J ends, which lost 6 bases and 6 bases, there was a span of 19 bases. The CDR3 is CASRQLSSGADTQYF. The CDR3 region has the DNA TGTGCCAGCAGGCAGTTATCGTCGGGGGCTGATACGCAGTATTTT.

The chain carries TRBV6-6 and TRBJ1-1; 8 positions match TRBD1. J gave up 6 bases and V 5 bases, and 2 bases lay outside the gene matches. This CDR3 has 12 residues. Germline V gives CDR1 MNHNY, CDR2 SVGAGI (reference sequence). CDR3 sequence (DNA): TGTGCCAGCAGTATCAGGGGGCCTGAAGCTTTCTTT. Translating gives CASSIRGPEAFF.

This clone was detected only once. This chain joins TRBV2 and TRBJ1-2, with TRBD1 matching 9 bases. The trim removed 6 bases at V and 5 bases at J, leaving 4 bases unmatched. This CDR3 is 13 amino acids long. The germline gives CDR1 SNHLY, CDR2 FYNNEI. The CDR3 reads CASRWDREYGYTF. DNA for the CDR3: TGTGCCAGCAGGTGGGACAGGGAGTATGGCTACACCTTC.

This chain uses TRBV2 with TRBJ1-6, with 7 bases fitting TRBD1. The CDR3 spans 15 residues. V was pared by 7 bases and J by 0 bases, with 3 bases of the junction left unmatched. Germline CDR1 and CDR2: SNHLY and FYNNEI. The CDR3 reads CASKQGSSYNSPLHF. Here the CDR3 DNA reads TGTGCCAGCAAACAGGGGAGCTCCTATAATTCACCCCTCCACTTT. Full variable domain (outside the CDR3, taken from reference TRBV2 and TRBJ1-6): EPEVTQTPSHQVTQMGQEVILRCVPISNHLYFYWYRQILGQKVEFLVSFYNNEISEKSEIFDDQFSVERPDGSNFTLKIRSTKLEDSAMYFCASKQGSSYNSPLHFGNGTRLTVT.

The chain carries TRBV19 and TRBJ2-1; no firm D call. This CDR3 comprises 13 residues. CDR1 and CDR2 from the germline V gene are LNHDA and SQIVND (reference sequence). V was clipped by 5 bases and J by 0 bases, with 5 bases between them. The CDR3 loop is CASSYYSYNEQFF. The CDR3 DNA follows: TGTGCCAGTAGTTACTACTCCTACAATGAGCAGTTCTTC.

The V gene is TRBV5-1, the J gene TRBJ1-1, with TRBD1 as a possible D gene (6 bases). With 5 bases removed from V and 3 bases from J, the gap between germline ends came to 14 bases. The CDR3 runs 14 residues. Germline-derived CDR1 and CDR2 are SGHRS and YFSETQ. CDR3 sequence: CASRRGEGYTEAFF. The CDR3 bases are TGCGCCAGCAGGAGGGGGGAGGGCTACACTGAAGCTTTCTTT.

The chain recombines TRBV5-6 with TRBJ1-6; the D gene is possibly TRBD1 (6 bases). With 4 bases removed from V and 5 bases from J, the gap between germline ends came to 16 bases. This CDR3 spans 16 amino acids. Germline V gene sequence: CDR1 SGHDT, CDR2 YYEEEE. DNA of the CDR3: TGTGCCAGCAGCACCTCACGGGGGGCGAATAATTCACCCCTCCACTTT. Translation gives CASSTSRGANNSPLHF.

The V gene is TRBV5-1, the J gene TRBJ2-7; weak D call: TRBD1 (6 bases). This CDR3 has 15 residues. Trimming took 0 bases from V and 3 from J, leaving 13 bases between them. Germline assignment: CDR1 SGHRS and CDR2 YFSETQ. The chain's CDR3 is CASSLDQGPNYEQYF. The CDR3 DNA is TGCGCCAGCAGCTTGGATCAGGGGCCCAACTACGAGCAGTACTTC.